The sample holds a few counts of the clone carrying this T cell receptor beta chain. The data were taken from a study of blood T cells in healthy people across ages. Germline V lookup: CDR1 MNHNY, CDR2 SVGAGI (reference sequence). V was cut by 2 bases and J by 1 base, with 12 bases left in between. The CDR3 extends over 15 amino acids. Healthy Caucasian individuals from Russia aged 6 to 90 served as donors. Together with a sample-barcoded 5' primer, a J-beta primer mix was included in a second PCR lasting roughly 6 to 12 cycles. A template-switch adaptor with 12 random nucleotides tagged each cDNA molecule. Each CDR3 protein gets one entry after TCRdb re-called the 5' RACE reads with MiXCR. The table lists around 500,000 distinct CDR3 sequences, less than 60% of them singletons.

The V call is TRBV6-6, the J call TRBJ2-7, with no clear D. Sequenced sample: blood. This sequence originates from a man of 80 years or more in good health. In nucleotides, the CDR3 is TGTGCCAGCAGTTACGTAGCCAGGCTATCCTACGAGCAGTACTTC. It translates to CASSYVARLSYEQYF.